A selection of T cell receptor beta chains follows, all from one sample in a study of regulatory T cells in long-lasting Graves disease. TCRdb re-analysed the multiplex PCR reads in MiXCR, keeping a single row per CDR3 protein. Among a few hundred thousand distinct CDR3 sequences listed, roughly 13% were seen once. A further study also used this sample, focusing on T cells in Graves' hyperthyroidism and ophthalmopathy.

The material sequenced was peripheral blood mononuclear cells (PBMCs), taken at new diagnosis, from a patient treated with antithyroid drugs. These receptors were obtained from a man aged 30 to 39 with Graves disease. Each CDR3 is given with its conserved first and last residue. Fields, in order: J gene, D gene, V gene, clone size, CDR3 protein, CDR3 DNA. The D gene is left open where the match is weak. Clone size is not always given. Where it is, it says once, few, many or a class for expanded clones.

J: TRBJ1-3; D: NA; V: TRBV27; size: NA; CDR3: CASSSSRFGNTIYF; DNA: TGTGCCAGCAGTTCCTCCAGGTTTGGAAACACCATATATTTT
J: TRBJ2-3; D: NA; V: TRBV5-1; size: NA; CDR3: CASRVPGTDTQYF; DNA: TGCGCCAGCAGGGTACCAGGCACAGATACGCAGTATTTT
J: TRBJ2-7; D: NA; V: TRBV3-1; size: few; CDR3: CASSRGQSSYEQYF; DNA: TGTGCCAGCAGCCGAGGACAGAGCTCCTACGAGCAGTACTTC
J: TRBJ2-2; D: TRBD1; V: TRBV27; size: once; CDR3: CVTARGTGFQGVLFF; DNA: TGTGTTACAGCACGGGGGACAGGGTTCCAAGGGGTGCTGTTTTTT
J: TRBJ2-1; D: NA; V: TRBV30; size: NA; CDR3: CAWSDRGYNEQFF; DNA: TGTGCCTGGAGTGATAGGGGGTACAATGAGCAGTTCTTC
J: TRBJ2-5; D: NA; V: TRBV20-1; size: many; CDR3: CSASDKDLPETQYF; DNA: TGCAGTGCTTCCGACAAAGACCTCCCAGAGACCCAGTACTTC
J: TRBJ1-2; D: NA; V: TRBV27; size: many; CDR3: CASSLSGANYGYTF; DNA: TGTGCCAGCAGCCTCTCAGGAGCTAACTATGGCTACACCTTC
J: TRBJ1-5; D: NA; V: TRBV27; size: many; CDR3: CASLDGMMADSNQPQHF; DNA: TGTGCCAGCTTGGACGGTATGATGGCCGATAGCAATCAGCCCCAGCATTTT
J: TRBJ2-7; D: NA; V: TRBV3-1; size: NA; CDR3: CASSQFSAGRFYEQYF; DNA: TGTGCCAGCAGCCAATTCTCGGCAGGGAGGTTCTACGAGCAGTACTTC
J: TRBJ2-3; D: TRBD2; V: TRBV20-1; size: many; CDR3: CSAIPAGGTDTQYF; DNA: TGCAGTGCCATCCCAGCGGGGGGCACAGATACGCAGTATTTT
J: TRBJ1-1; D: NA; V: TRBV24-1; size: many; CDR3: CATRGRPNTEAFF; DNA: TGTGCCACCCGGGGACGGCCGAACACTGAAGCTTTCTTT
J: TRBJ1-1; D: TRBD1; V: TRBV29-1; size: many; CDR3: CSVVDRVGTEAFF; DNA: TGCAGCGTTGTCGACAGGGTTGGCACTGAAGCTTTCTTT
J: TRBJ2-5; D: NA; V: TRBV2; size: NA; CDR3: CASSEEDKETQCF; DNA: TGTGCCAGCAGTGAAGAGGACAAGGAGACCCAGTGCTTC
J: TRBJ1-1; D: NA; V: TRBV30; size: NA; CDR3: CAWTLNRLYTEAFF; DNA: TGTGCCTGGACCCTAAACAGGCTTTACACTGAAGCTTTCTTT
J: TRBJ1-6; D: NA; V: TRBV6-2/TRBV6-3; size: many; CDR3: CASAPGSTWNSPLHF; DNA: TGTGCCAGCGCCCCGGGGAGCACTTGGAATTCACCCCTCCACTTT
J: TRBJ2-7; D: NA; V: TRBV29-1; size: few; CDR3: CSVQVGYEQYF; DNA: TGCAGCGTCCAAGTGGGCTACGAGCAGTACTTC
J: TRBJ2-3; D: NA; V: TRBV19; size: many; CDR3: CAVGSTDTQYF; DNA: TGTGCTGTAGGGAGCACAGATACGCAGTATTTT
J: TRBJ2-3; D: TRBD1; V: TRBV20-1; size: few; CDR3: CSARNAGTGSSDTQYF; DNA: TGCAGTGCTAGAAATGCCGGGACAGGGAGTAGTGATACGCAGTATTTT
J: TRBJ2-1; D: NA; V: TRBV18; size: NA; CDR3: CASSPPGTRLNEQFF; DNA: TGTGCCAGCTCACCACCGGGGACAAGACTTAATGAGCAGTTCTTC
J: TRBJ1-1; D: TRBD1; V: TRBV6-1; size: many; CDR3: CASSHIGTGGTEAFF; DNA: TGTGCCAGCAGTCACATTGGGACAGGTGGCACTGAAGCTTTCTTT
J: TRBJ2-7; D: TRBD2; V: TRBV20-1; size: NA; CDR3: CSARGTSGSNYEQYF; DNA: TGCAGTGCTAGGGGGACTAGCGGGAGCAACTACGAGCAGTACTTC
J: TRBJ1-6; D: TRBD1; V: TRBV12-3/TRBV12-4; size: many; CDR3: CASSPDRVLNSPLHF; DNA: TGTGCCAGCAGCCCTGACAGGGTATTGAATTCACCCCTCCACTTT
J: TRBJ2-3; D: NA; V: TRBV6-1; size: many; CDR3: CATLAFADTQYF; DNA: TGTGCCACTCTAGCGTTCGCAGATACGCAGTATTTT
J: TRBJ2-5; D: TRBD2; V: TRBV3-1; size: many; CDR3: CASSQAPGLASETQYF; DNA: TGTGCCAGCAGCCAAGCGCCGGGACTAGCGTCGGAGACCCAGTACTTC
J: TRBJ2-5; D: TRBD2; V: TRBV12-3/TRBV12-4; size: many; CDR3: CASSPTSGRKGTQYF; DNA: TGTGCCAGCAGTCCGACTAGCGGGAGAAAAGGGACCCAGTACTTC
J: TRBJ1-1; D: NA; V: TRBV14; size: many; CDR3: CASSQEWPGGTEAFF; DNA: TGTGCCAGCAGCCAAGAGTGGCCGGGCGGCACTGAAGCTTTCTTT
J: TRBJ2-1; D: TRBD1; V: TRBV20-1; size: NA; CDR3: CSAAGTAYNEQFF; DNA: TGCAGTGCCGCCGGGACAGCCTACAATGAGCAGTTCTTC
J: TRBJ1-1; D: NA; V: TRBV25-1; size: many; CDR3: CASSPAGANTEAFF; DNA: TGTGCCAGCAGTCCCGCCGGAGCCAACACTGAAGCTTTCTTT
J: TRBJ2-1; D: NA; V: TRBV19; size: few; CDR3: CASSPYSGGGYNEQFF; DNA: TGTGCCAGTAGTCCATACTCAGGGGGGGGCTACAATGAGCAGTTCTTC
J: TRBJ1-5; D: NA; V: TRBV12-3/TRBV12-4; size: many; CDR3: CASSLEGIKPQHF; DNA: TGTGCCAGCAGTTTAGAAGGGATCAAGCCCCAGCATTTT
J: TRBJ2-3; D: NA; V: TRBV29-1; size: many; CDR3: CSVAPGITDTQYF; DNA: TGCAGCGTGGCGCCAGGGATTACAGATACGCAGTATTTT
J: TRBJ2-6; D: NA; V: TRBV7-2; size: many; CDR3: CASSIKQGTGANVLTF; DNA: TGTGCCAGCAGCATTAAACAGGGTACTGGGGCCAACGTCCTGACTTTC
J: TRBJ2-2; D: NA; V: TRBV10-3; size: many; CDR3: CAISDKENTGELFF; DNA: TGTGCCATCAGTGACAAGGAGAACACCGGGGAGCTGTTTTTT
J: TRBJ1-5; D: TRBD1; V: TRBV12-3/TRBV12-4; size: many; CDR3: CASSRGQGDVQPQHF; DNA: TGTGCCAGCAGTAGGGGACAGGGGGACGTTCAGCCCCAGCATTTT
J: TRBJ2-3; D: NA; V: TRBV10-1; size: NA; CDR3: CASSALRTSTDTQYF; DNA: TGCGCCAGCAGTGCCCTGCGGACTAGCACAGATACGCAGTATTTT
J: TRBJ1-1; D: NA; V: TRBV20-1; size: NA; CDR3: CSARDSGKMNTEAFF; DNA: TGCAGTGCTAGAGATTCCGGGAAAATGAACACTGAAGCTTTCTTT
J: TRBJ2-7; D: TRBD1; V: TRBV14; size: NA; CDR3: CASSQEQGSSYEQYF; DNA: TGTGCCAGCAGCCAAGAACAGGGGAGCTCCTACGAGCAGTACTTC
J: TRBJ2-1; D: TRBD1; V: TRBV24-1; size: many; CDR3: CATSDADRANEQFF; DNA: TGTGCCACCAGTGATGCCGACAGGGCGAATGAGCAGTTCTTC
J: TRBJ1-1; D: NA; V: TRBV19; size: NA; CDR3: CASSILGRGDSAFF; DNA: TGTGCCAGTAGTATATTGGGCAGGGGCGATAGTGCTTTCTTT